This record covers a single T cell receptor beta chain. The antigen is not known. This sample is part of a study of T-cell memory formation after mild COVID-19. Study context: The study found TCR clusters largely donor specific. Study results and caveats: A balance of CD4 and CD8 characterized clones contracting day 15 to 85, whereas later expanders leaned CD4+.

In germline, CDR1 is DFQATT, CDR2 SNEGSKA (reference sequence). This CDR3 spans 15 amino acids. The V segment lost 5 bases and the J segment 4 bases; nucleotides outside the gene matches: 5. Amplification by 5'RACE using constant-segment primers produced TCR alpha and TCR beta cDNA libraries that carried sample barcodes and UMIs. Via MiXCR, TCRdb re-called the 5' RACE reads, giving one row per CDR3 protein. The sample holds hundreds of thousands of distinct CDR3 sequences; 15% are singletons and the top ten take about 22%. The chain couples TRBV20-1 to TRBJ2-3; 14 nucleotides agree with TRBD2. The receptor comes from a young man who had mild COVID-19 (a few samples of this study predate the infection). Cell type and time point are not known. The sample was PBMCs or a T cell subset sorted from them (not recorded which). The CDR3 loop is CSAFKTSGGADTQYF. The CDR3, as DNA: TGCAGTGCTTTCAAGACTAGCGGGGGGGCAGATACGCAGTATTTT.